The T cell receptor beta chain under discussion was sequenced for a study of blood T cells in healthy people across ages. Points from the study as a whole: Leaving the PBMCs unsorted stopped any conclusive comparison of naive versus antigen-experienced cells. The CMV status of each donor remained undetermined, and this could have confounded shifts in expanded clonotypes.

CDR3 length: 14 residues. V was cut by 5 bases and J by 1 base, with 11 bases left in between. Remarks on this clonotype: What it binds is unknown.

A second PCR, run for about 6 to 11 cycles, used a sample-barcoded 5' primer plus a J-beta primer mix. MiXCR, run by TCRdb on the 5' RACE reads, gives a single entry per CDR3 protein. The sample lists about 970,000 distinct CDR3 sequences; roughly half were seen once. What was sequenced was blood. The chain carries TRBV12-3 or TRBV12-4 and TRBJ2-5, with a weak D call TRBD2 (5 bases). This clonotype originated in a woman aged 55-70 years in good health. CDR3 coding DNA: TGTGCCAGCAGTGCCCTGACTATCCAAGAGACCCAGTACTTC. Protein product: CASSALTIQETQYF.